These 13 T cell receptor beta chains came from one sample sequenced in a study of shared clonotypes between healthy human individuals. The data were produced by immunoSEQ multiplex PCR, yet TCRdb's version contains in-frame clones alone and is incomplete. The sample has 2 million to 2.5 million clones, almost 96% seen once. The material sequenced was naive CD4+ T cells sorted from blood. Subset given: CD45RA+ positively selected. Receptor source: a man younger than 30 in good health.

This clone was detected once. J is TRBJ2-3 and V is TRBV29-1; 11 positions match TRBD1. Germline V CDR1 and CDR2: SQVTM, ANQGSEA. V trimming: 5 bases; J trimming: 6 bases; junction bases outside the gene matches: 7. CDR3 size: 14 residues. CDR3 DNA sequence: TGCAGCGTTACCGGGACAGGGGGTTCGGATACGCAGTATTTT. This gives the protein CSVTGTGGSDTQYF.

The chain employs TRBV5-1 and TRBJ2-1; 7 bases agree with TRBD2. Germline loops: CDR1 SGHRS, CDR2 YFSETQ. The ends lost 4 bases at V and 0 bases at J; junction bases unmatched: 10. The length of the CDR3 is 17 residues. CDR3 nucleotide sequence: TGCGCCAGCAGCCCGGGGACTACCATTTACTCCTACAATGAGCAGTTCTTC. This codes for CASSPGTTIYSYNEQFF.

The chain couples TRBV28 to TRBJ2-2; the D gene is possibly TRBD1 (5 bases). The CDR3 length is 16 residues. The germline gives CDR1 MDHEN, CDR2 SYDVKM. V lost 7 bases and J lost 0, with 15 bases in between. The CDR3 here is CASTNGQHANTGELFF. The CDR3 region has the DNA TGTGCCAGCACCAATGGACAACACGCGAACACCGGGGAGCTGTTTTTT. Full variable domain (remainder filled in from reference TRBV28 and TRBJ2-2): DVKVTQSSRYLVKRTGEKVFLECVQDMDHENMFWYRQDPGLGLRLIYFSYDVKMKEKGDIPEGYSVSREKKERFSLILESASTNQTSMYLCASTNGQHANTGELFFGEGSRLTVL.

The rearrangement links TRBV18 to TRBJ1-5; 8 nucleotides agree with TRBD1. The CDR3 runs to 14 residues. V shed 2 bases, J shed 7 bases, and the junction held 4 bases outside the gene matches. CDR1 is KGHSH and CDR2 is LQKENI in the germline V gene. CDR3 region: CASSPTGGAQPQHF. The CDR3 region has the DNA TGTGCCAGCTCACCAACAGGGGGGGCCCAGCCCCAGCATTTT. The full variable domain, completed using reference TRBV18 and TRBJ1-5, is NAGVMQNPRHLVRRRGQEARLRCSPMKGHSHVYWYRQLPEEGLKFMVYLQKENIIDESGMPKERFSAEFPKEGPSILRIQQVVRGDSAAYFCASSPTGGAQPQHFGDGTRLSIL.

About this clone itself: In the same sample, other DNA sequences code for this CDR3. The rearrangement joins TRBV5-1 to TRBJ2-7; TRBD1 might be the D (7 bases). From germline, CDR1 is SGHRS and CDR2 YFSETQ. The CDR3 is 14 residues long. V lost 4 bases and J 2 bases, leaving 13 bases between the germline ends. CDR3 coding DNA: TGCGCCAGCAGCGGCGGGACAGCCGCCTACGAGCAGTACTTC. This translates into CASSGGTAAYEQYF.

About this clone: The germline gene is not matched at one end of the junction; a read error may be the cause. J is TRBJ2-2 and V is TRBV7-7; D unresolved. Per germline, CDR1 SSHAT and CDR2 FNYEAQ (reference sequence). The CDR3 contains 16 residues. The CDR3 region is CASSLAPVGSSGELFF. CDR3 nucleotides: TGTGCTAGCAGCTTAGCACCAGTCGGTTCCTCCGGGGAGCTGTTTTTT.

CDR3 DNA sequence: TGTGCCAGCAGCTTAGTCGTAGTCACCGGGGAGCTGTTTTTT. Protein product: CASSLVVVTGELFF. The chain has TRBV11-2 and TRBJ2-2; D gene ambiguous. The V gene lost 1 base and the J gene lost 4 bases, with 7 bases spanning the gap. This CDR3 has 14 amino acids. Germline V CDR1 and CDR2: SGHAT, FQNNGV.

The V call is TRBV29-1, the J call TRBJ1-1; a weak D match, TRBD1 (6 bases). Trimming removed 0 bases from V and 0 bases from J, with 14 bases in between. CDR3 length: 16 residues. Germline V gives CDR1 SQVTM, CDR2 ANQGSEA. CDR3 sequence reads: CSVEEVGRDMNTEAFF. The CDR3 bases are TGCAGCGTTGAAGAAGTCGGCAGGGACATGAACACTGAAGCTTTCTTT.

The V and J genes are TRBV25-1 and TRBJ2-1; no firm D call. Per the germline V gene, CDR1 is MGHDK and CDR2 is SYGVNS. Trimming took 5 bases from V and 6 from J, leaving 20 bases between them. This CDR3 is 16 amino acids long. For the CDR3, the DNA is TGTGCCAGCAGTTATTGGTACAGTCCAAAGGGCAATGAGCAGTTCTTC. It yields the protein CASSYWYSPKGNEQFF.

V usage is TRBV15 and J usage is TRBJ1-4, with D uncertain. CDR3 length: 13 residues. Trimming took off 2 bases at V and 10 bases at J, with 11 bases between the two ends. Looked up from germline, CDR1 is LNHNV and CDR2 is YYDKDF (reference sequence). The CDR3 is CATSRPQVIKLFF. In DNA, the CDR3 is TGTGCCACCAGCAGACCCCAGGTCATAAAACTGTTTTTT. Looking up the rest from reference TRBV15 and TRBJ1-4 gives the full variable domain: DAMVIQNPRYQVTQFGKPVTLSCSQTLNHNVMYWYQQKSSQAPKLLFHYYDKDFNNEADTPDNFQSRRPNTSFCFLDIRSPGLGDTAMYLCATSRPQVIKLFFGSGTQLSVL.

This clone was recorded once. This chain links TRBV20-1 with TRBJ2-7; possible D gene TRBD2, 5 bases. CDR1 is DFQATT and CDR2 is SNEGSKA in the germline V gene (reference sequence). The CDR3 sequence is 11 residues long. Trimming cost V 3 bases and J 6 bases, with 9 bases left between them. The CDR3, as DNA: TGCAGTGCTAGCTGGGAGAGCGAGCAGTACTTC. This codes for CSASWESEQYF.

With regard to this clone: This CDR3 is also generated by other DNA sequences in the sample. The gene calls are TRBV5-1 and TRBJ2-4; D remains ambiguous. The CDR3 covers 15 residues. Per the germline V gene, CDR1 is SGHRS and CDR2 is YFSETQ. The V gene lost 4 bases and the J gene lost 0 bases, with 11 bases spanning the gap. As DNA, the CDR3 is TGCGCCAGCAGCCCCCTGGTAGGAGCCAAAAACATTCAGTACTTC. Translated, it gives CASSPLVGAKNIQYF. The complete variable domain, with remaining parts taken from reference TRBV5-1 and TRBJ2-4, reads KAGVTQTPRYLIKTRGQQVTLSCSPISGHRSVSWYQQTPGQGLQFLFEYFSETQRNKGNFPGRFSGRQFSNSRSEMNVSTLELGDSALYLCASSPLVGAKNIQYFGAGTRLSVL.

This sequence joins TRBV5-5 and TRBJ2-5; D ambiguous. V was clipped by 5 bases and J by 5 bases, with 13 bases between them. The CDR3 has 13 residues. Germline V gives CDR1 SGHKS, CDR2 YYEKEE (reference sequence). CDR3 nucleotide sequence: TGTGCCAGCAGGCCCCCGAAAAGGGAGACCCAGTACTTC. Translated: CASRPPKRETQYF.